This T cell receptor beta chain emerged from a study of T cell responses to AZD1222 COVID-19 vaccine. The study, taken as a whole, reports: Just six people given AZD1222 tested seropositive at baseline.

About this clone: Its specificity is unknown.

Using immunoSEQ multiplex PCR, the repertoire was profiled, and TCRdb retains in-frame clones only, with some absent. The data show just over 70,000 clones, less than 85% seen once. The starting material was peripheral blood, obtained on day 0 of AZD1222 vaccination. The receptor comes from an adult in good health.

The CDR3 DNA is TGCGCCAGCAGCTTACAACTAGCGGAAACGCAGTATTTT. Its protein product is CASSLQLAETQYF. The rearrangement joins TRBV5-1 to TRBJ2-3, with 8 bases that match TRBD2. This CDR3 is 13 amino acids long. Per the germline V gene, CDR1 is SGHRS and CDR2 is YFSETQ. The V gene end was trimmed by 2 bases and the J gene end by 9 bases; junction bases not matched to a gene: 5.